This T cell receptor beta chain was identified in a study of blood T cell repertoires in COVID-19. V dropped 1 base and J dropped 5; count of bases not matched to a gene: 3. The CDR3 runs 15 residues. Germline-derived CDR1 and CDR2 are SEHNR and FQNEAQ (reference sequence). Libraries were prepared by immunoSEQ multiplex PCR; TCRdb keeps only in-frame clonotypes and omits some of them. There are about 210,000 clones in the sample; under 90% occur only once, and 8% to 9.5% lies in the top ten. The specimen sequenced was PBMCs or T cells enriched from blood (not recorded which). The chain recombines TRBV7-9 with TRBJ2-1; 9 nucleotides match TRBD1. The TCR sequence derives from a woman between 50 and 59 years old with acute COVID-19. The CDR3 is CASSLGQGVNNEQFF. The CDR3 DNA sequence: TGTGCCAGCAGCTTAGGACAGGGGGTGAACAATGAGCAGTTCTTC.